This T cell receptor (beta chain) was sequenced during a study of CD8+ T cells in alopecia areata. RNA was isolated and reverse transcribed to cDNA, the sequencing template. Sequenced by immunoSEQ multiplex PCR; TCRdb stores in-frame clones only, minus some. Here the sample spans a few hundred thousand clones, more than 30% being singletons. Trimming removed 2 bases from V and 0 bases from J; junction bases left unmatched: 2. The CDR3 consists of 17 residues. Germline values: CDR1 MGHRA, CDR2 YSYEKL. This clone was counted a few times. Sample treatment: oral pan-JAK inhibitor, 5-10 mg twice daily. Alopecia areata patients provided lesional scalp punch biopsies and peripheral blood, both collected for the study.

The receptor was derived from a human donor with alopecia areata. This specimen was CD4+ T cells sorted from blood, taken at approximately week 31, from a patient treated with tofacitinib. The chain couples TRBV4-1 to TRBJ2-6, with 9 bases lining up with TRBD2. The CDR3 sequence: CASSQLAGRSGANVLTF. The CDR3 DNA follows: TGCGCCAGCAGCCAACTAGCGGGACGCTCTGGGGCCAACGTCCTGACTTTC.